Shown below are 9 T cell receptor beta chains from a single sample sequenced in a study of cytomegalovirus exposure and HLA in healthy donors. The PCR was carried out with 60 Vbeta primers and 13 Jbeta primers. Profiled with immunoSEQ multiplex PCR; TCRdb holds only in-frame clones, not every one. Of about 140,000 clones listed, 60% to 80% are singletons. The sample taken for sequencing was PBMCs. These receptors were collected from a woman in her 30s in good health and CMV-seronegative.

A few counts support this clone. This rearrangement joins TRBV5-1 to TRBJ2-5; D gene ambiguous. Germline V lookup: CDR1 SGHRS, CDR2 YFSETQ. V dropped 1 base and J dropped 2 bases, with 9 bases sitting between them. This CDR3 has 14 residues. The CDR3 bases are TGCGCCAGCAGCTTGTTCCAGACACAAGAGACCCAGTACTTC. Translated, it gives CASSLFQTQETQYF.

The rearrangement links TRBV7-3 to TRBJ2-2; 11 bases are a match to TRBD2. Per germline, CDR1 SGHTA and CDR2 FQGTGA. V lost 1 base and J lost 6; bases outside the gene matches: 7. The CDR3 spans 17 residues. Here the CDR3 reads CASSLMALAGVAGELFF. CDR3 nucleotide sequence: TGTGCCAGCAGCTTAATGGCACTAGCGGGAGTCGCCGGGGAGCTGTTTTTT.

The chain joins TRBV5-1 to TRBJ1-4; D uncertain. The CDR3 length is 18 residues. Per germline, CDR1 SGHRS and CDR2 YFSETQ. The V gene lost 0 bases and the J gene lost 12 bases, with 27 bases spanning the gap. The CDR3 sequence: CASSLESAGKPALGELFF. In nucleotides, the CDR3 is TGCGCCAGCAGCTTGGAATCGGCAGGAAAGCCTGCCCTGGGAGAACTGTTTTTT. Drawing the rest from reference TRBV5-1 and TRBJ1-4, the complete variable domain is KAGVTQTPRYLIKTRGQQVTLSCSPISGHRSVSWYQQTPGQGLQFLFEYFSETQRNKGNFPGRFSGRQFSNSRSEMNVSTLELGDSALYLCASSLESAGKPALGELFFGSGTQLSVL.

This clone was detected once. V is TRBV2 and J is TRBJ2-1, with 9 positions matching TRBD2. CDR1 is SNHLY, CDR2 FYNNEI, per germline. This CDR3 has 14 residues. With 8 bases clipped from V and 2 bases from J, the junction kept 4 bases outside the gene matches. The DNA for the CDR3 is TGTGCCAGCGGGGTAGCGGGAGCCTACAATGAGCAGTTCTTC. This encodes CASGVAGAYNEQFF.

The chain links TRBV11-2 to TRBJ2-5; 9 bases fit TRBD2. V dropped 11 bases and J dropped 10; count of bases not matched to a gene: 14. CDR1 SGHAT and CDR2 FQNNGV come from the germline V gene. The CDR3 runs to 13 residues. The DNA for the CDR3 is TGTGCCGCTGGGCTAGCGGGGACGTTGGACCAGTACTTC. Amino acids: CAAGLAGTLDQYF. Full variable domain (missing parts from reference TRBV11-2 and TRBJ2-5): EAGVAQSPRYKIIEKRQSVAFWCNPISGHATLYWYQQILGQGPKLLIQFQNNGVVDDSQLPKDRFSAERLKGVDSTLKIQPAKLEDSAVYLCAAGLAGTLDQYFGPGTRLLVL.

The genes are TRBV29-1 and TRBJ2-3, with 12 bases matching TRBD1. Germline CDR1 and CDR2: SQVTM and ANQGSEA. This CDR3 spans 17 amino acids. V shed 6 bases and J 2 bases; nucleotides not matched to a gene: 12. CDR3 bases: TGCAGCGTGGGGGGGGACAGGGGGCGCAGGGTCACAGATACGCAGTATTTT. This codes for CSVGGDRGRRVTDTQYF.

The chain joins TRBV5-6 to TRBJ2-3; a weak D match, TRBD1 (5 bases). The CDR3 loop spans 13 amino acids. Germline V gene data show CDR1 as SGHDT and CDR2 as YYEEEE. The V gene lost 0 bases and the J gene lost 9 bases, with 11 bases spanning the gap. For the CDR3, the DNA is TGTGCCAGCAGCTTGGGACGAAGGACAACGCAGTATTTT. It codes for CASSLGRRTTQYF.

The chain carries TRBV28 and TRBJ2-1, with TRBD2 matching 7 bases. Germline loops: CDR1 MDHEN, CDR2 SYDVKM. There are 16 residues in the CDR3. The trim removed 5 bases at V and 1 base at J, leaving 8 bases unmatched. For the CDR3, the DNA is TGTGCCAGCAGTACCCCTACGGGAGGTTCCTACAATGAGCAGTTCTTC. Translated, it gives CASSTPTGGSYNEQFF.

The chain links TRBV19 to TRBJ2-5; TRBD2 matches 13 bases. CDR3 length: 15 residues. The germline V gene encodes CDR1 LNHDA and CDR2 SQIVND (reference sequence). V gave up 7 bases and J gave up 4 bases; unmatched junction bases: 6. This CDR3 is CASKTSGRMGETQYF. In nucleotides, the CDR3 is TGTGCCAGTAAGACTAGCGGGAGGATGGGAGAGACCCAGTACTTC.